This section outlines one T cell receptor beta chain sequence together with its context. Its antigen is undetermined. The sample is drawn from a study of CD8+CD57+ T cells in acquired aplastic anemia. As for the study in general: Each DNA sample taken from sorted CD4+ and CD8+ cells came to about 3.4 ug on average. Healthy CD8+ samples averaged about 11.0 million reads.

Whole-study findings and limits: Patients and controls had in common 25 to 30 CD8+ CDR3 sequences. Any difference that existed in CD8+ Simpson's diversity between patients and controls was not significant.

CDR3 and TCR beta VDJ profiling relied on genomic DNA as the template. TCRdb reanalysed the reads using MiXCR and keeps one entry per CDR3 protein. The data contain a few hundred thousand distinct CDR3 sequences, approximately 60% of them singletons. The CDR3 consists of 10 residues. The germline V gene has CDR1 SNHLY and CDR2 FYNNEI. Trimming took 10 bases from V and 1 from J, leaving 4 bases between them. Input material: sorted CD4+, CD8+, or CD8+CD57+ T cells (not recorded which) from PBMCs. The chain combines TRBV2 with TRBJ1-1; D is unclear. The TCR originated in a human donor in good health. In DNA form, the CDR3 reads TGTGCCATATCGAACACTGAAGCTTTCTTT. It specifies CAISNTEAFF. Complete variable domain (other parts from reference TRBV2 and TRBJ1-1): EPEVTQTPSHQVTQMGQEVILRCVPISNHLYFYWYRQILGQKVEFLVSFYNNEISEKSEIFDDQFSVERPDGSNFTLKIRSTKLEDSAMYFCAISNTEAFFGQGTRLTVV.